A single sample is the source of the 10 T cell receptor beta chains below, sequenced in a study of monozygotic twins with inflammatory bowel disease (dated by TCRdb to the late 2010s). Library creation used 5' RACE. Sequenced on an Illumina HiSeq 2500. The reads, reprocessed by TCRdb, yield one row per CDR3 protein sequence and no DNA. The sample table holds 300,000 to 450,000 distinct CDR3 sequences. 2.6% of the sample goes to the ten largest clones. The specimen sequenced was blood. The source of these receptors is a human donor with ulcerative colitis or Crohn's disease, or a healthy co-twin of an affected twin (not recorded which).

V gene TRBV19 combines with J gene TRBJ2-1; TCRdb returns TRBD1, unconfirmable since there is no DNA. Per the germline V gene, CDR1 is LNHDA and CDR2 is SQIVND (reference sequence). The CDR3 is made up of 18 amino acids. CDR3 loop: CASSITDRERFFSDEQFF.

V and J are TRBV6-2 or TRBV6-3 and TRBJ1-5; without DNA, the TCRdb call of TRBD1 cannot be checked. This CDR3 is built from 15 residues. Germline-derived CDR1 and CDR2 are MNHEY and SVGEGT. The CDR3 protein is CASSPGTGVHQPQHF.

J is TRBJ2-3 and V is TRBV28; there is no DNA to check the TCRdb D call of TRBD2. The CDR3 runs to 15 residues. In germline, CDR1 is MDHEN, CDR2 SYDVKM. The CDR3: CASSSTGTARDTQYF. The full variable domain, with the rest looked up from reference TRBV28 and TRBJ2-3, is DVKVTQSSRYLVKRTGEKVFLECVQDMDHENMFWYRQDPGLGLRLIYFSYDVKMKEKGDIPEGYSVSREKKERFSLILESASTNQTSMYLCASSSTGTARDTQYFGPGTRLTVL.

The CDR3 reads CASFPGGAYNEQFF. The chain joins TRBV27 to TRBJ2-1. The V gene's germline CDR1 is MNHEY and CDR2 SMNVEV (reference sequence). This CDR3 comprises 14 residues.

V usage is TRBV5-1 and J usage is TRBJ2-7. The CDR3 totals 13 residues. The germline V gene has CDR1 SGHRS and CDR2 YFSETQ. The CDR3 protein is CASSLDLSYEQYF.

V usage is TRBV4-3 and J usage is TRBJ2-1; TCRdb gives TRBD1 as the D gene, but with no DNA this cannot be confirmed. This CDR3 is built from 16 residues. Germline loops: CDR1 LGHNA, CDR2 YSLEER. CDR3: CASSQDQTGGWNEQFF.

The chain carries TRBV7-2 and TRBJ2-7; TCRdb selects TRBD1, and the lack of DNA leaves this call unchecked. The germline V gene has CDR1 SGHTA and CDR2 FQGNSA. The CDR3 has 16 amino acids. The CDR3 protein is CASSPRAQTPAYEQYF.

The genes are TRBV28 and TRBJ2-7; TCRdb lists TRBD1, though no DNA is available to test this call. CDR1 and CDR2 from the germline V gene are MDHEN and SYDVKM. This CDR3 comprises 16 residues. The CDR3 loop is CASSLPPGQGFYEQYF.

This chain connects TRBV5-1 to TRBJ2-2; TCRdb outputs TRBD1, but without DNA this stays unchecked. The CDR3 contains 17 residues. Looked up from germline, CDR1 is SGHRS and CDR2 is YFSETQ. The CDR3 here is CASSLARWTGTTGELFF.

The genes are TRBV7-8 and TRBJ1-2; as DNA is missing, the TRBD1 call by TCRdb cannot be tested. From germline, CDR1 is SGHVS and CDR2 FQNEAQ. The CDR3 is 16 residues long. The CDR3 here is CASSLYVEGAGYGCTF. Looking up the rest from reference TRBV7-8 and TRBJ1-2 gives the full variable domain: GAGVSQSPRYKVAKRGQDVALRCDPISGHVSLFWYQQALGQGPEFLTYFQNEAQLDKSGLPSDRFFAERPEGSVSTLKIQRTQQEDSAVYLCASSLYVEGAGYGCTFGSGTRLTVV.